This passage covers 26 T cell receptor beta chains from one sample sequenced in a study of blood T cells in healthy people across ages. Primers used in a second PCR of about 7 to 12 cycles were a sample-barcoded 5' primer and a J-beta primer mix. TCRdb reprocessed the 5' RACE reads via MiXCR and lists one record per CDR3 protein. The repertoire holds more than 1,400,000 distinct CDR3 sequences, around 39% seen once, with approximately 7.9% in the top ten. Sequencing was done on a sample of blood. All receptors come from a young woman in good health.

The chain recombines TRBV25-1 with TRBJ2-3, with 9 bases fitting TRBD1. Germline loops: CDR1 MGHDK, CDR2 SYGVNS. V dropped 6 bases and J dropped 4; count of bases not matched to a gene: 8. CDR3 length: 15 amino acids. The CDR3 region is CASSAGTGKADTQYF. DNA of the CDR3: TGTGCCAGCAGCGCCGGGACAGGGAAGGCAGATACGCAGTATTTT.

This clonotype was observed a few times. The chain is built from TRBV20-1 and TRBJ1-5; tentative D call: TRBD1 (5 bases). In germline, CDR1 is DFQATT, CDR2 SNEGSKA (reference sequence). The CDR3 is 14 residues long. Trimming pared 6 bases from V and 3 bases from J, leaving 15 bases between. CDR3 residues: CSARPLGVNQPQHF. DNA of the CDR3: TGCAGTGCCCGGCCCCTAGGGGTCAATCAGCCCCAGCATTTT.

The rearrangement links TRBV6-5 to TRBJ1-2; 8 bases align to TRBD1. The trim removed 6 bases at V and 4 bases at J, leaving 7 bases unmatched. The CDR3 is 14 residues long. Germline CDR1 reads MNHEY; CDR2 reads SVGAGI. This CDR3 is CASSPGGRGYGYTF. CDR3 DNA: TGTGCCAGCAGCCCAGGGGGCCGGGGCTATGGCTACACCTTC.

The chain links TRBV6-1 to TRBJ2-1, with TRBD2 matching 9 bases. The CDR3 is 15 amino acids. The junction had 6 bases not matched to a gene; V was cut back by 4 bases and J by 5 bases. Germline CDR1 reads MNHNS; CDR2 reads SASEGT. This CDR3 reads CASSGWTSANNEQFF. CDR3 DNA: TGTGCCAGCAGTGGGTGGACTAGCGCCAACAATGAGCAGTTCTTC.

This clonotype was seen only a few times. CDR3 in amino acids: CSVKRPTGTYEQYF. The CDR3 DNA reads as TGCAGCGTAAAAAGACCAACAGGGACCTACGAGCAGTACTTC. The chain combines TRBV29-1 with TRBJ2-7, with a weak D call TRBD1 (6 bases). This CDR3 has 14 amino acids. CDR1 is SQVTM, CDR2 ANQGSEA, per germline. Trimming took 6 bases from V and 2 from J, leaving 17 bases between them.

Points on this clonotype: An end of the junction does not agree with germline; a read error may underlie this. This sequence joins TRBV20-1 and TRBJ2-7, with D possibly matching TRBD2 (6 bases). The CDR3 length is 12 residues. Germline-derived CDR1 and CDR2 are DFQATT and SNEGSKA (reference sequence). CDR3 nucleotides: TGCAATGCTAGCGTCCCAGGGACCGGGCAGTACTTC. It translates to CNASVPGTGQYF.

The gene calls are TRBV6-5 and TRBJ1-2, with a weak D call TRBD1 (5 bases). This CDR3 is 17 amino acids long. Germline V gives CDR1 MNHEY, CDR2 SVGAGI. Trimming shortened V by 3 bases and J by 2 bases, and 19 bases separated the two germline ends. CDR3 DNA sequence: TGTGCCAGCAGTTATGTTGGGGGGGGTTCCGCAAACTATGGCTACACCTTC. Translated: CASSYVGGGSANYGYTF.

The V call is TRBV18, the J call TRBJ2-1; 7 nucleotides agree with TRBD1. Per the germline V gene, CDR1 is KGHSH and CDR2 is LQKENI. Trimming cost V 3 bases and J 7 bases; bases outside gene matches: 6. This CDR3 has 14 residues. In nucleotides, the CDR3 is TGTGCCAGCTCACCGATCACAGGGGAGAATGAGCAGTTCTTC. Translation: CASSPITGENEQFF.

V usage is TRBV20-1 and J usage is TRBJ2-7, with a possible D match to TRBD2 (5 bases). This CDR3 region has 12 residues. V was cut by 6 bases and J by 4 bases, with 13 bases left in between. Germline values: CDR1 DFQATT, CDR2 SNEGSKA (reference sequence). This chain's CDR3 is CSAASERYEQYF. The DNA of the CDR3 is TGCAGTGCCGCGTCGGAGCGGTACGAGCAGTACTTC.

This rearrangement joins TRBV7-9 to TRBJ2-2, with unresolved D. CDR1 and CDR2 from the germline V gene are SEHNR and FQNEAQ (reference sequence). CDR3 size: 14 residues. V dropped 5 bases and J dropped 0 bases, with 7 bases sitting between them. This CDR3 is CASSQDTNTGELFF. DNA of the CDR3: TGTGCCAGCAGCCAAGACACGAACACCGGGGAGCTGTTTTTT.

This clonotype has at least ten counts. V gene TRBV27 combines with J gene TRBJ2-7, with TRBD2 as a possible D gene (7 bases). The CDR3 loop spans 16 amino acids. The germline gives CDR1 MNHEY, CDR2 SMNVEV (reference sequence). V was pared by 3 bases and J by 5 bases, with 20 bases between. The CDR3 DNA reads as TGTGCCAGCAGTTTCCGGGGGGCATCCCCCCTGGACGAGCAGTACTTC. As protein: CASSFRGASPLDEQYF.

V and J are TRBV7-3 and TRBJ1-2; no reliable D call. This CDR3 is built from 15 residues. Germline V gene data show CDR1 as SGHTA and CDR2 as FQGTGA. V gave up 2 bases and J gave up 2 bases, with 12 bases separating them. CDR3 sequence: CASSLRAELNYGYTF. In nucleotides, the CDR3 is TGTGCCAGCAGCTTACGGGCAGAACTAAACTATGGCTACACCTTC.

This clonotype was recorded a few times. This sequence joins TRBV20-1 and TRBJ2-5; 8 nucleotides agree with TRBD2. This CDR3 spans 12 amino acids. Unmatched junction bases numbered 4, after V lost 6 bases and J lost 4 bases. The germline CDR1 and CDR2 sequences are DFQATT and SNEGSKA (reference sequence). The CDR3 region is CSARTSRETQYF. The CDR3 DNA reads TGCAGTGCGCGGACTAGCAGAGAGACCCAGTACTTC.

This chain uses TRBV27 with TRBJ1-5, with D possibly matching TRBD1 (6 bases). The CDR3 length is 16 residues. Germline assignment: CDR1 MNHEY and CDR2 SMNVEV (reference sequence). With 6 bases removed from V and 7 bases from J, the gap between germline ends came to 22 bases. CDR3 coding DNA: TGTGCCAGCAGGCCGCTCGGGGGGCGGCGGGAGCAGCCCCAGCATTTT. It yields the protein CASRPLGGRREQPQHF.

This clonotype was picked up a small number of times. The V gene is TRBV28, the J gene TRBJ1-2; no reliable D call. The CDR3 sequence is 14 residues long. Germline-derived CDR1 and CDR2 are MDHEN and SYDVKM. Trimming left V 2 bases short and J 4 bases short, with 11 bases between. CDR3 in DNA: TGTGCCAGCAGTTTAATGGGGTTCAGCTATGGCTACACCTTC. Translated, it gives CASSLMGFSYGYTF.

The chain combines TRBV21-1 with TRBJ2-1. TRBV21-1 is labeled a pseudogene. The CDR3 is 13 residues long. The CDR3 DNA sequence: TGTGCCAGCAGCACACGACTTCGGATCGAGCAGTTCTTC. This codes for CASSTRLRIEQFF.

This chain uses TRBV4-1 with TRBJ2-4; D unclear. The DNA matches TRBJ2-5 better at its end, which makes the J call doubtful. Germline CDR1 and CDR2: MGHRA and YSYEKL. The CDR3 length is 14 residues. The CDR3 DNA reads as TGCGCCAGCAGCCACGCACCCCCCCCGGAGACCCAGTACTTC. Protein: CASSHAPPPETQYF.

The CDR3 DNA reads as TGTGCCAGCAGAGTGGGGAGGGATCAGCCCCAGCATTTT. This sequence encodes CASRVGRDQPQHF. The chain uses TRBV6-5 and TRBJ1-5, with unresolved D. Between the trimmed V and J ends, which lost 6 bases and 5 bases, there was a span of 11 bases. CDR1 is MNHEY, CDR2 SVGAGI, per germline. The CDR3 extends over 13 amino acids.

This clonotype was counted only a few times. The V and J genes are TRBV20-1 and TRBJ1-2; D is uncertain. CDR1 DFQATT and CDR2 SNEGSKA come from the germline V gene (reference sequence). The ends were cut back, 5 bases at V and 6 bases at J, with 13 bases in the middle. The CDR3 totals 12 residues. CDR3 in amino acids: CSAWIPEDGYTF. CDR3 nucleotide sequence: TGCAGTGCTTGGATCCCGGAAGATGGCTACACCTTC.

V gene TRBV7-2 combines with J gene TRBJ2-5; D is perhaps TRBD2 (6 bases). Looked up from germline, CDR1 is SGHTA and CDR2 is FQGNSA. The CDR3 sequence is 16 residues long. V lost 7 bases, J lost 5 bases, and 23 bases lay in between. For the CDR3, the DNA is TGTGCCAGCACCTCTTGGGGGACTCCAGGAGGGGAGACCCAGTACTTC. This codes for CASTSWGTPGGETQYF. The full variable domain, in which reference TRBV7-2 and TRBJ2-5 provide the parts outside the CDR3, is GAGVSQSPSNKVTEKGKDVELRCDPISGHTALYWYRQSLGQGLEFLIYFQGNSAPDKSGLPSDRFSAERTGGSVSTLTIQRTQQEDSAVYLCASTSWGTPGGETQYFGPGTRLLVL.

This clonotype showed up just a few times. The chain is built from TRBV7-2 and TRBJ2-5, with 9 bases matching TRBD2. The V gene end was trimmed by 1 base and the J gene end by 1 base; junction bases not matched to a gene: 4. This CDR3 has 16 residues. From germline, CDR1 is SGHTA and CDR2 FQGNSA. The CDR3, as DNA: TGTGCCAGCAGCTTAGGCTCGACTAGCGGCCAAGAGACCCAGTACTTC. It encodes CASSLGSTSGQETQYF.

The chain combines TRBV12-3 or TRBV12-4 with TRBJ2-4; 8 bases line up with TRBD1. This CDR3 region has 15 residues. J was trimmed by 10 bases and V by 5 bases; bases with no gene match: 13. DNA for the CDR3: TGTGCCAGCAGTCCCGTCAGGACAGGGATGGGGATTCAGTACTTC. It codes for CASSPVRTGMGIQYF.

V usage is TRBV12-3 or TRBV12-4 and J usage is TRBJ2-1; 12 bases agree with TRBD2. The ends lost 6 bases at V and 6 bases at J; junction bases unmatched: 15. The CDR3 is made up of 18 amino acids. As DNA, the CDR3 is TGTGCCAGCAGGCCAACCCCGACTAGCGGGAGTTTCCCCAATGAGCAGTTCTTC. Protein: CASRPTPTSGSFPNEQFF.

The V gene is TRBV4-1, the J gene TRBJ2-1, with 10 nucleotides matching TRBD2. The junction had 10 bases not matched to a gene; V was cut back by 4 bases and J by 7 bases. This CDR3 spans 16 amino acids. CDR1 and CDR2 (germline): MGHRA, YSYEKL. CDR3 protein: CASSPLQLAGINEQFF. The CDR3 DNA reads TGCGCCAGCAGCCCGCTACAACTAGCGGGAATTAATGAGCAGTTCTTC.

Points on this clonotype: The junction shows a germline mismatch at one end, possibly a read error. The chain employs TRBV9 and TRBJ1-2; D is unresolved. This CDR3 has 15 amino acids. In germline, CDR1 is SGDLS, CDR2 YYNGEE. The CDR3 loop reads CAGSVDHLHNYGYTF. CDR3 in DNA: TGTGCCGGCAGCGTAGACCACCTACACAACTATGGCTACACCTTC.

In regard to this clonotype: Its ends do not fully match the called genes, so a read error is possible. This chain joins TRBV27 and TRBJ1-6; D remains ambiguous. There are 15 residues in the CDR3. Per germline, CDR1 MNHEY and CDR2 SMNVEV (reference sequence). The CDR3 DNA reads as TGTGCCAGCAGTGATCTAAGGGCTGGGAATTCACCCCCCCACTTT. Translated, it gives CASSDLRAGNSPPHF.